Each of the 27 T cell receptor beta chains below was sequenced from the same sample in a study of identical twins (dated by TCRdb to 2016 to 2018). Libraries came from 5' RACE. TCRdb shows the sequencer as Illumina HiSeq 2000. The public sequencing data were trimmed at Q25 with fastp and processed into clonotypes with MiXCR by TCRdb, which kept only in-frame beta chains. CDR3 protein duplicates are merged, each entry listing the most common genes and DNA. This sample holds 640,000 or so distinct CDR3 sequences; around 6% were observed only once. The top ten clonotypes cover roughly 2% of the sample. The sample comprised naive T cells sorted from blood. The cell subset or site label on this specimen signifies: cells isolated with a human naive T-cell isolation kit. These receptor sequences come from a man between 18 and 29 years old in good health.

The rearrangement uses TRBV1 and TRBJ2-1. TRBV1 is tagged as a pseudogene. The CDR3 length is 15 residues. CDR3 in DNA: TGCACCAGCAGCCAAGATGCGTGTCCTTACAATGAGCAGTTCTTC. This gives the protein CTSSQDACPYNEQFF.

The chain couples TRBV4-2 to TRBJ2-7; D remains unclear. The germline gives CDR1 LGHNA, CDR2 YNFKEQ. V dropped 5 bases and J dropped 2 bases, with 10 bases sitting between them. CDR3 length: 13 amino acids. The CDR3 bases are TGTGCCAGCAGCTCTTTAGTAACCTACGAGCAGTACTTC. It specifies CASSSLVTYEQYF.

This clonotype has more than one count but fewer than ten. The rearrangement uses TRBV29-1 and TRBJ2-7; tentatively, D is TRBD1 or TRBD2 (5 bases each). This CDR3 comprises 12 residues. Trimming shortened V by 4 bases and J by 13 bases, and 20 bases separated the two germline ends. Germline V lookup: CDR1 SQVTM, CDR2 ANQGSEA. The CDR3 spells CSVGTRQGVYYV. In DNA, the CDR3 is TGCAGCGTTGGGACCCGCCAGGGAGTTTACTACGTC.

Of note for this clonotype: The junction departs from the called germline gene at one end, perhaps through a read error. This chain uses TRBV7-8 with TRBJ2-1, with unresolved D. CDR3 size: 15 residues. CDR1 and CDR2 (germline): SGHVS, FQNEAQ. CDR3 sequence: CASSARSLGSNERFF. The CDR3 nucleotides read TGTGCCAGCAGCGCAAGGTCTTTGGGCAGCAATGAGCGGTTCTTC.

The V gene is TRBV6-2 or TRBV6-3, the J gene TRBJ1-5, with 8 bases fitting TRBD1. The CDR3 contains 15 residues. V lost 4 bases to trimming and J lost 6 bases; unmatched junction nucleotides: 8. CDR1 is MNHEY, CDR2 SVGEGT, per germline. The CDR3 region is CASSSTITGGQPQHF. The CDR3 region has the DNA TGTGCCAGCAGTTCAACTATCACAGGGGGTCAGCCCCAGCATTTT.

This clonotype was observed at least ten times. V and J are TRBV5-5 and TRBJ2-5; D possibly corresponds to TRBD2 (5 bases). The CDR3 totals 14 residues. Germline CDR1 and CDR2: SGHKS and YYEKEE (reference sequence). V lost 4 bases and J 4 bases, leaving 14 bases between the germline ends. The DNA of the CDR3 is TGTGCCAGCAGCCCCTTGGGTGGGAGAGAGACCCAGTACTTC. It codes for CASSPLGGRETQYF. Using reference TRBV5-5 and TRBJ2-5 for the parts outside the CDR3, the full variable domain is DAGVTQSPTHLIKTRGQQVTLRCSPISGHKSVSWYQQVLGQGPQFIFQYYEKEERGRGNFPDRFSARQFPNYSSELNVNALLLGDSALYLCASSPLGGRETQYFGPGTRLLVL.

The chain links TRBV15 to TRBJ2-1, with TRBD2 identical over 13 bases. J gave up 7 bases and V 1 base, and 7 bases lay outside the gene matches. From germline, CDR1 is LNHNV and CDR2 YYDKDF (reference sequence). This CDR3 has 17 residues. The DNA of the CDR3 is TGTGCCACCAGCAGAGGTACTAGCGGGAGGGCCCTGAATGAGCAGTTCTTC. Protein: CATSRGTSGRALNEQFF.

As to this clonotype: The missing conserved phenylalanine or tryptophan at the end of this CDR3 makes a read error likely. The chain carries TRBV30 and TRBJ2-7; 7 bases map to TRBD2. V lost 3 bases and J lost 4; bases outside the gene matches: 6. In germline, CDR1 is GTSNPN, CDR2 SVGIG (reference sequence). The CDR3 covers 13 residues. CDR3: CAWRDTSAYEQYG. CDR3 nucleotides: TGTGCCTGGAGGGACACTAGCGCGTACGAGCAGTACGGC.

This clonotype was seen ten or more times. The V and J genes are TRBV10-3 and TRBJ2-3; 8 nucleotides align to TRBD1. Trimming took 10 bases from V and 5 from J; bases not matched to a gene: 8. The CDR3 contains 13 residues. Germline CDR1 is ENHRY and CDR2 is SYGVKD. CDR3 DNA sequence: TGTGCCACAGGACAGGGTCGGCAAGATACGCAGTATTTT. Its protein product is CATGQGRQDTQYF.

The genes are TRBV6-5 and TRBJ2-2; D call uncertain. The ends were cut back, 0 bases at V and 1 base at J, with 6 bases in the middle. The CDR3 is made up of 15 amino acids. Looked up from germline, CDR1 is MNHEY and CDR2 is SVGAGI. CDR3 in DNA: TGTGCCAGCAGTTACTCGATTGTGAACACCGGGGAGCTGTTTTTT. This codes for CASSYSIVNTGELFF.

This chain links TRBV6-4 with TRBJ1-1; unclear D gene. The CDR3 sequence is 13 residues long. Germline V gene sequence: CDR1 MRHNA, CDR2 SNTAGT. V was cut by 6 bases and J by 1 base, with 9 bases left in between. DNA of the CDR3: TGTGCCAGCAGCGCCGGGTCGAACACTGAAGCTTTCTTT. This sequence encodes CASSAGSNTEAFF.

This clonotype was seen repeatedly, ten times or more. The chain is built from TRBV24-1 and TRBJ2-3, with 7 bases that match TRBD2. CDR1 and CDR2 (germline): KGHDR, SFDVKD. CDR3 length: 16 amino acids. The ends lost 4 bases at V and 0 bases at J; junction bases unmatched: 6. DNA of the CDR3: TGTGCCACCAGTGACCCCACTAGCGAGAGCACAGATACGCAGTATTTT. The encoded protein is CATSDPTSESTDTQYF.

In its sample, this clonotype was seen many times. The CDR3 reads CASSLARGLAGGPGSSYNEQFF. The CDR3 DNA follows: TGTGCCAGCAGTTTAGCGAGAGGACTAGCGGGAGGGCCGGGGAGCTCCTACAATGAGCAGTTCTTC. V and J are TRBV12-3 or TRBV12-4 and TRBJ2-1; 15 bases line up with TRBD2. V lost 0 bases, J lost 0 bases, and 12 bases stayed unmatched. The CDR3 is 22 amino acids.

This clonotype was seen only a few times. The chain links TRBV18 to TRBJ2-3, with 11 bases matching TRBD2. CDR3 length: 17 amino acids. The J segment lost 8 bases and the V segment lost 3 bases, leaving 13 bases of the junction unmatched. Germline assignment: CDR1 KGHSH and CDR2 LQKENI. The CDR3: CASSPPRTSGPSGTQYF. The CDR3 region has the DNA TGTGCCAGCTCACCGCCCCGGACTAGCGGGCCCTCGGGTACGCAGTATTTT.

This clonotype was found many times. The chain joins TRBV2 to TRBJ2-7; 7 bases fit TRBD1. Losses at the gene ends were 6 bases for V and 6 bases for J; bases not matched to a gene: 8. Germline V gene data show CDR1 as SNHLY and CDR2 as FYNNEI. CDR3 length: 13 amino acids. The CDR3, as DNA: TGTGCCAGCAGGAGACAGGGATTCGGCGAGCAGTACTTC. Encoded protein: CASRRQGFGEQYF.

The sample holds a few counts of this clonotype. The V call is TRBV6-1, the J call TRBJ2-5, with 10 bases fitting TRBD2. The CDR3 sequence is 15 residues long. V lost 4 bases, J lost 4 bases, and 6 bases stayed unmatched. Germline V gene sequence: CDR1 MNHNS, CDR2 SASEGT. CDR3 region: CASSASGRATETQYF. The CDR3 DNA sequence: TGTGCCAGCAGTGCCAGCGGGAGGGCCACAGAGACCCAGTACTTC.

In this sample, this clonotype turned up many times. The chain has TRBV7-2 and TRBJ1-4; D not certain. The CDR3 has 14 residues. V lost 1 base and J lost 8, with 11 bases in between. CDR1 is SGHTA, CDR2 FQGNSA, per germline. The CDR3 region is CASSLGPIGEKLFF. In DNA form, the CDR3 reads TGTGCCAGCAGCTTAGGGCCCATCGGGGAAAAACTGTTTTTT.

The table lists this clonotype with a few counts. The DNA for the CDR3 is TGCAGCGTTGGGACGAGGGCCGTGGGGACCCAGTACTTC. It translates to CSVGTRAVGTQYF. The V call is TRBV29-1, the J call TRBJ2-5; TRBD2 is a possible D gene (5 bases). V gave up 4 bases and J gave up 7 bases, with 16 bases separating them. This CDR3 spans 13 amino acids. Germline CDR1 SQVTM, CDR2 ANQGSEA.

The table lists this clonotype with a few counts. This chain uses TRBV29-1 with TRBJ1-4; 8 bases are a match to TRBD1. CDR1 is SQVTM and CDR2 is ANQGSEA in the germline V gene. Germline trimming cut 6 bases from V and 0 bases from J; bases unmatched to any gene: 3. The length of the CDR3 is 14 residues. The DNA for the CDR3 is TGCAGCGTCGGGACAGGTGCAACTAATGAAAAACTGTTTTTT. This sequence encodes CSVGTGATNEKLFF.

The chain is built from TRBV5-1 and TRBJ1-1; D perhaps matches TRBD1 (5 bases). The CDR3 sequence is 14 residues long. Per the germline V gene, CDR1 is SGHRS and CDR2 is YFSETQ. The V and J ends lost 2 bases and 1 base respectively, with 9 bases between them. The CDR3 spells CASSFGRENTEAFF. CDR3 DNA sequence: TGCGCCAGCAGCTTTGGCAGGGAGAACACTGAAGCTTTCTTT.

For this clonotype: Being one base from a much bigger clone, this may be a read error. This likely comes from a read error, as the CDR3 has no conserved phenylalanine or tryptophan at its end. The genes are TRBV29-1 and TRBJ2-1, with D uncertain. CDR3 length: 10 amino acids. The germline V gene encodes CDR1 SQVTM and CDR2 ANQGSEA. V was cut by 3 bases and J by 12 bases, with 9 bases left in between. CDR3 sequence (DNA): TGCAGCGTTGAGGGCCCAGGGCAGTTCTAC. Protein: CSVEGPGQFY.

In this sample, this clonotype turned up many times. This sequence joins TRBV29-1 and TRBJ2-7; D uncertain. The V end was cut by 6 bases, the J end by 1 base, with 10 bases between. CDR3 length equals 12 residues. Germline assignment: CDR1 SQVTM and CDR2 ANQGSEA. The CDR3 coding sequence is TGCAGCGTACGACGGCCGTCCTACGAGCAGTACTTC. Translation: CSVRRPSYEQYF.

This clonotype has a count of ten or more. This chain joins TRBV2 and TRBJ2-5, with no clear D. With 3 bases removed from V and 3 bases from J, the gap between germline ends came to 11 bases. This CDR3 contains 14 residues. In germline, CDR1 is SNHLY, CDR2 FYNNEI. The CDR3 DNA follows: TGTGCCAGCAGTGATTCGAAGGCAGAAGAGACCCAGTACTTC. Translating it yields CASSDSKAEETQYF.

This clonotype appeared a few times. The chain uses TRBV29-1 and TRBJ2-3, with D maybe TRBD2 (6 bases). The CDR3 is 14 amino acids. The V end lost 0 bases, the J end lost 0 bases, and 7 bases lay between the germline ends. Germline CDR1 and CDR2: SQVTM and ANQGSEA. Here the CDR3 DNA reads TGCAGCGTTGAAGAGGGGGGAAGCACAGATACGCAGTATTTT. This gives the protein CSVEEGGSTDTQYF.

There are many counts of this clonotype. CDR3 region: CSAVLLAGVGEQYF. In DNA, the CDR3 is TGCAGTGCTGTCCTTCTAGCGGGAGTGGGGGAGCAGTACTTC. The chain combines TRBV20-1 with TRBJ2-7, with 10 bases aligning to TRBD2. CDR1 is DFQATT and CDR2 is SNEGSKA in the germline V gene (reference sequence). Trimming cost V 5 bases and J 7 bases; bases outside gene matches: 11. The CDR3 loop spans 14 amino acids.

The chain combines TRBV6-1 with TRBJ2-3; the match to TRBD2 covers 7 bases. Germline V lookup: CDR1 MNHNS, CDR2 SASEGT. The CDR3 covers 16 residues. V trimming: 6 bases; J trimming: 0 bases; junction bases outside the gene matches: 9. In DNA, the CDR3 is TGTGCCAGCAGCAGGCGGTCGGGACTAAGCACAGATACGCAGTATTTT. Translated: CASSRRSGLSTDTQYF.

V gene TRBV20-1 combines with J gene TRBJ2-3, with D possibly TRBD1 on 5 matching bases. Looked up from germline, CDR1 is DFQATT and CDR2 is SNEGSKA (reference sequence). The V gene lost 6 bases and the J gene lost 2 bases, with 15 bases spanning the gap. This CDR3 is 14 amino acids long. The chain's CDR3 is CSATPPRDTDTQYF. DNA for the CDR3: TGCAGTGCAACCCCCCCCAGGGACACAGATACGCAGTATTTT.